This T cell receptor beta chain was profiled in a study of T cells in localized non-small cell lung cancer. Germline values: CDR1 SQVTM, CDR2 ANQGSEA. The length of the CDR3 is 12 residues. Sequencing was performed with immunoSEQ multiplex PCR; in TCRdb, only in-frame clones are kept and a portion is missing. The sample carries about 16,000 clones, 85% recorded once. The input for sequencing was peripheral blood, taken before any cancer treatment. This TCR derives from a male donor at least 60 years old with stage I lung adenocarcinoma. The chain recombines TRBV29-1 with TRBJ2-5; D not resolved. The DNA end is a closer match to TRBJ2-7, so the J assignment may be wrong. CDR3 residues: CSYGPSSYEQYF. The CDR3 nucleotides read TGCAGCTACGGACCCTCTTCCTACGAGCAGTACTTC.